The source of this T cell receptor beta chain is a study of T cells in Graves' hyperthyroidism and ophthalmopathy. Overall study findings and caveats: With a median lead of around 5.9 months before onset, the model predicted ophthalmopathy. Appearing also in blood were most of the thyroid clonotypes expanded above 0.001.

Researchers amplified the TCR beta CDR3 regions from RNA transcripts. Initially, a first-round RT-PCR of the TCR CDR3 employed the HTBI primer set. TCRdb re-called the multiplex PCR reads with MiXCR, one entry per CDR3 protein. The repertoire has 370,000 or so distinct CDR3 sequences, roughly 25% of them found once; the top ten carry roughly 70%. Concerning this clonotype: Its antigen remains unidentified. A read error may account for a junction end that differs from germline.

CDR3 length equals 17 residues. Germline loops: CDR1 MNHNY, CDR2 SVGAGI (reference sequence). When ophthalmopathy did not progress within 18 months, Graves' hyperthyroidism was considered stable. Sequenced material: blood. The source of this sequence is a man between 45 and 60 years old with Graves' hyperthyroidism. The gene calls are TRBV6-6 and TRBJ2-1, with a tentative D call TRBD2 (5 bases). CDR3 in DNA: TGTGCCAGCAGTTACTCGCGGGTCGCTTCCTCCTACGATGAGCAGTTCTTC. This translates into CASSYSRVASSYDEQFF.